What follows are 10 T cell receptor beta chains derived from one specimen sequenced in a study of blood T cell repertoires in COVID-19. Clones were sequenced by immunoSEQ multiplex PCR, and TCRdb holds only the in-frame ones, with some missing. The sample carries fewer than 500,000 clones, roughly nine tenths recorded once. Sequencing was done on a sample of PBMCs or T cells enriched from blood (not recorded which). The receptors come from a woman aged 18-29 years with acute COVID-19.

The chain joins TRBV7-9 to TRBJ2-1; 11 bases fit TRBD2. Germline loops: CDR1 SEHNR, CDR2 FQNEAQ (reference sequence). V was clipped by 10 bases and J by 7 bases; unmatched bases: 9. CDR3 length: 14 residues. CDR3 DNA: TGTGCCATCCAGACTAGCGGGGCGGTAAATGAGCAGTTCTTC. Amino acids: CAIQTSGAVNEQFF. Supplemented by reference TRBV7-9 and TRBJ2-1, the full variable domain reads DTGVSQNPRHKITKRGQNVTFRCDPISEHNRLYWYRQTLGQGPEFLTYFQNEAQLEKSRLLSDRFSAERPKGSFSTLEIQRTEQGDSAMYLCAIQTSGAVNEQFFGPGTRLTVL.

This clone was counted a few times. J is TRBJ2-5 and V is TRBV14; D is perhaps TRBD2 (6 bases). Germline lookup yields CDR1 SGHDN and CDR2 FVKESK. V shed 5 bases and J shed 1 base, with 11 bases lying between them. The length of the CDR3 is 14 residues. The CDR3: CASSFGTLQETQYF. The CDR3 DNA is TGTGCCAGCAGCTTCGGGACTCTCCAAGAGACCCAGTACTTC.

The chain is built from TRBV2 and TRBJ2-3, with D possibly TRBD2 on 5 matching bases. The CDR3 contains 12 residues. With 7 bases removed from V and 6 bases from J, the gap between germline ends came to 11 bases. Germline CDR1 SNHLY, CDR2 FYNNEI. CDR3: CASTPGKDTQYF. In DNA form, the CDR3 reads TGTGCCAGCACCCCGGGGAAGGATACGCAGTATTTT.

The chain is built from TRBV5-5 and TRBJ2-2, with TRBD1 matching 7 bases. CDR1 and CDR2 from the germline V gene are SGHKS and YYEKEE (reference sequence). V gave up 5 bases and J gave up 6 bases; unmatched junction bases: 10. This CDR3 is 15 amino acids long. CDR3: CASRASGTDPGELFF. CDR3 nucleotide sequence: TGTGCCAGCAGGGCCTCCGGGACAGATCCCGGGGAGCTGTTTTTT.

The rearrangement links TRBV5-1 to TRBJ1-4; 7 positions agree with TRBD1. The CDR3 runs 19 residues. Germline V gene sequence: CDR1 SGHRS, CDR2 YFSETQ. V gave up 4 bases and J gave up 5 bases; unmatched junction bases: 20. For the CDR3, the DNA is TGCGCCAGCAGCAGTTTACGGCAGTCGACCGGGACAGAGAATGAAAAACTGTTTTTT. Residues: CASSSLRQSTGTENEKLFF. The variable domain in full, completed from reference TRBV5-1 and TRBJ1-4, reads KAGVTQTPRYLIKTRGQQVTLSCSPISGHRSVSWYQQTPGQGLQFLFEYFSETQRNKGNFPGRFSGRQFSNSRSEMNVSTLELGDSALYLCASSSLRQSTGTENEKLFFGSGTQLSVL.

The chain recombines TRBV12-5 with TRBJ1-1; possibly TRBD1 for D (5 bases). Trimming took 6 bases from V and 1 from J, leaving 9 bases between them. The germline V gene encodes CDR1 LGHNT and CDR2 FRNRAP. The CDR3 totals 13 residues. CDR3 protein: CASGGDSNTEAFF. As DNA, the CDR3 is TGTGCTAGTGGGGGGGACTCGAACACTGAAGCTTTCTTT.

Here the CDR3 DNA reads TGTGCCAGCAGTTGGAGGGAAAGCAATCAGCCCCAGCATTTT. This sequence encodes CASSWRESNQPQHF. The gene calls are TRBV6-5 and TRBJ1-5; D uncertain. The CDR3 consists of 14 residues. V lost 4 bases, J lost 1 base, and 8 bases lay in between. The germline gives CDR1 MNHEY, CDR2 SVGAGI.

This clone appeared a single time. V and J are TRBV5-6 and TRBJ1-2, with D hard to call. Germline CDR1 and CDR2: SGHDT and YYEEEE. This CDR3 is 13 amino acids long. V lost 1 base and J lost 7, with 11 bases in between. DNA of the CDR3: TGTGCCAGCAGCTTGCAGACATACGGTGGCTACACCTTC. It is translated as CASSLQTYGGYTF.

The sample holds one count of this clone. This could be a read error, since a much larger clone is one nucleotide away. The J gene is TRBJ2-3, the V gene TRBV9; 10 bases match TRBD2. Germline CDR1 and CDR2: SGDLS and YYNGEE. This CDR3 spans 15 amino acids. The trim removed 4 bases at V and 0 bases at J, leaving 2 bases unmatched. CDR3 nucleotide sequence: TGTGCCAGCAGCCTGACTAGCGGGAGCACAGATACGCAGTATTTT. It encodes CASSLTSGSTDTQYF.

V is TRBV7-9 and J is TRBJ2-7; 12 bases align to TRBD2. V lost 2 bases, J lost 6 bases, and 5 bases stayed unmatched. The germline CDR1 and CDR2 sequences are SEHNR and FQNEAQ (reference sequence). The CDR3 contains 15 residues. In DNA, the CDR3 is TGTGCCAGCAGCTTAAGACTAGCGGGAGCAAGCGAGCAGTACTTC. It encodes CASSLRLAGASEQYF.